One and the same sample provided the 20 T cell receptor beta chains below, sequenced in a study of blood T cell repertoires in COVID-19. The table came from immunoSEQ multiplex PCR; TCRdb's copy has only in-frame clones and leaves some out. Here the sample spans approximately 88,000 clones, around 80% being singletons. The sequenced sample consisted of peripheral blood. The receptors were gathered from a man in his forties or fifties who had recovered from COVID-19.

Here the CDR3 DNA reads TGTGCCTGGAATACAGGGGCCGGATCTAACTATGGCTACACCTTC. This encodes CAWNTGAGSNYGYTF. The V and J genes are TRBV30 and TRBJ1-2, with 7 bases lining up with TRBD1. V dropped 4 bases and J dropped 0; count of bases not matched to a gene: 8. The CDR3 is 15 residues long. CDR1 and CDR2 (germline): GTSNPN, SVGIG (reference sequence).

This clone was seen a handful of times. This sequence joins TRBV24-1 and TRBJ2-2, with 7 bases lining up with TRBD1. CDR1 and CDR2 from the germline V gene are KGHDR and SFDVKD. This CDR3 has 15 residues. V was clipped by 3 bases and J by 6 bases; unmatched bases: 6. The CDR3 sequence is CATSDIRQGAGELFF. The CDR3 bases are TGTGCCACCAGTGATATCCGACAGGGCGCCGGGGAGCTGTTTTTT.

This chain joins TRBV5-4 and TRBJ2-7; 12 nucleotides agree with TRBD2. This CDR3 region has 14 residues. CDR1 is SGHNT and CDR2 is YYREEE in the germline V gene (reference sequence). Trimming at V came to 5 bases and at J to 6 bases, leaving 6 bases not matched to a gene. The CDR3 loop reads CASSLTSGSLEQYF. CDR3 DNA sequence: TGTGCCAGCAGTTTGACTAGCGGGAGTCTCGAGCAGTACTTC.

This sequence joins TRBV5-8 and TRBJ2-5, with D perhaps TRBD1 (6 bases). V was shortened by 3 bases and J by 5 bases, with 14 bases between the two germline ends. This CDR3 has 14 residues. From germline, CDR1 is SGHTS and CDR2 YDEGEE. The CDR3 region has the DNA TGTGCCAGCAGCTCGGACAGCCTGGGGGAGACCCAGTACTTC. Translation gives CASSSDSLGETQYF. The full variable domain, in which reference TRBV5-8 and TRBJ2-5 provide the parts outside the CDR3, is EAGVTQSPTHLIKTRGQQATLRCSPISGHTSVYWYQQALGLGLQFLLWYDEGEERNRGNFPPRFSGRQFPNYSSELNVNALELEDSALYLCASSSDSLGETQYFGPGTRLLVL.

CDR3 amino acids: CASSETGGLTYNEQFF. CDR3 DNA: TGCGCCAGCAGCGAGACGGGGGGCTTAACCTACAATGAGCAGTTCTTC. The chain combines TRBV5-1 with TRBJ2-1, with D possibly being TRBD2 (7 bases). Germline V gene data show CDR1 as SGHRS and CDR2 as YFSETQ. This CDR3 has 16 residues. Trimming cost V 4 bases and J 2 bases, with 16 bases left between them.

V is TRBV12-3 or TRBV12-4 and J is TRBJ1-3; D remains unclear. This CDR3 region has 13 residues. Trimming stripped 4 bases from V and 11 bases from J, with 15 bases between. The CDR3 nucleotides read TGTGCCAGCAGTTGGCGGATTCAGGAGGCCATATATTTT. Amino acids: CASSWRIQEAIYF.

This chain joins TRBV6-5 and TRBJ1-4, with a tentative D call TRBD1 (6 bases). The V gene's germline CDR1 is MNHEY and CDR2 SVGAGI. V was cut by 10 bases and J by 4 bases, with 19 bases left in between. The CDR3 has 15 residues. Here the CDR3 reads CATQLSGANNEKLFF. The CDR3 region has the DNA TGTGCCACCCAATTGTCAGGGGCCAATAATGAAAAACTGTTTTTT.

This clone has a handful of counts. As DNA, the CDR3 is TGTGCCAGCAGCGTAGCCGCATCCAGGGGGCAAGAGACCCAGTACTTC. This sequence encodes CASSVAASRGQETQYF. V and J are TRBV9 and TRBJ2-5; 7 bases match TRBD1. CDR1 is SGDLS and CDR2 is YYNGEE in the germline V gene. The V segment lost 0 bases and the J segment 2 bases; nucleotides outside the gene matches: 7. CDR3 length equals 16 residues.

This clone turned up a few times. The chain links TRBV4-3 to TRBJ2-1; a weak D match, TRBD2 (5 bases). V shed 4 bases and J shed 2 bases, with 15 bases lying between them. The CDR3 spans 16 residues. CDR1 and CDR2 from the germline V gene are LGHNA and YSLEER. CDR3 nucleotides: TGCGCCAGCAGCCTCCAACTAGTTACCACCTACAATGAGCAGTTCTTC. This gives the protein CASSLQLVTTYNEQFF.

This clone was observed many times. The J gene is TRBJ2-7, the V gene TRBV2; 7 bases match TRBD1. With 8 bases clipped from V and 4 bases from J, the junction kept 8 bases outside the gene matches. Germline CDR1 is SNHLY and CDR2 is FYNNEI. The CDR3 runs to 13 residues. The CDR3 sequence: CASFIGGGYEQYF. In DNA form, the CDR3 reads TGTGCCAGCTTTATAGGGGGCGGATACGAGCAGTACTTC.

The V call is TRBV2, the J call TRBJ1-6; the D is unclear. This CDR3 spans 17 amino acids. Germline CDR1 reads SNHLY; CDR2 reads FYNNEI. Trimming removed 2 bases at V and 0 bases at J, with 11 bases between. CDR3 in amino acids: CASSERAGSSYNSPLHF. The CDR3 coding sequence is TGTGCCAGCAGTGAAAGGGCGGGGAGCTCCTATAATTCACCCCTCCACTTT.

The rearrangement joins TRBV12-5 to TRBJ1-2, with 8 positions matching TRBD1. V was clipped by 8 bases and J by 6 bases; unmatched bases: 8. CDR3 length: 13 amino acids. Germline V gene sequence: CDR1 LGHNT, CDR2 FRNRAP. The CDR3 loop is CASTARGRDGYTF. CDR3 sequence (DNA): TGTGCTAGTACGGCCAGGGGGCGAGATGGCTACACCTTC.

The chain couples TRBV5-6 to TRBJ1-1, with a possible D match to TRBD1 (6 bases). CDR1 SGHDT and CDR2 YYEEEE come from the germline V gene. The CDR3 covers 11 residues. Trimming took 4 bases from V and 8 from J, leaving 9 bases between them. The CDR3 protein is CASSRQGEAFF. CDR3 DNA: TGTGCCAGCAGCCGCCAGGGGGAAGCTTTCTTT.

The V gene is TRBV6-1, the J gene TRBJ2-7; no definite D call. Trimming took off 1 base at V and 3 bases at J, with 10 bases between the two ends. The CDR3 length is 14 residues. Germline V lookup: CDR1 MNHNS, CDR2 SASEGT. Here the CDR3 DNA reads TGTGCCAGCAGTGAAGTACTCCCGGGCTACGAGCAGTACTTC. Protein product: CASSEVLPGYEQYF.

The rearrangement links TRBV24-1 to TRBJ2-5; 9 nucleotides align to TRBD1. CDR3 length: 16 residues. V dropped 4 bases and J dropped 1; count of bases not matched to a gene: 6. Germline lookup yields CDR1 KGHDR and CDR2 SFDVKD. The CDR3 DNA reads TGTGCCACCAGTGACCCCGCGGGACAGGGCCAAGAGACCCAGTACTTC. Residues: CATSDPAGQGQETQYF.

This chain connects TRBV19 to TRBJ1-6; D is uncertain. The CDR3 loop spans 13 amino acids. Trimming removed 5 bases from V and 8 bases from J, with 10 bases in between. The germline V gene has CDR1 LNHDA and CDR2 SQIVND (reference sequence). For the CDR3, the DNA is TGTGCCAGTAGTGTCACAGTCTATTCACCCCTCCACTTT. Translation gives CASSVTVYSPLHF.

In the case of this clone: Additional DNA sequences in this sample encode the identical CDR3. The chain carries TRBV5-4 and TRBJ2-3; D remains unclear. Germline assignment: CDR1 SGHNT and CDR2 YYREEE (reference sequence). The V end was cut by 4 bases, the J end by 2 bases, with 5 bases between. The CDR3 length is 12 residues. The CDR3 here is CASSPSTDTQYF. The DNA for the CDR3 is TGTGCCAGCAGCCCTTCCACAGATACGCAGTATTTT.

This clone turned up a few times. The chain recombines TRBV7-9 with TRBJ2-5; D remains unclear. Trimming shortened V by 4 bases and J by 5 bases, and 14 bases separated the two germline ends. This CDR3 is 14 amino acids long. In germline, CDR1 is SEHNR, CDR2 FQNEAQ (reference sequence). CDR3 sequence reads: CASSSWALMETQYF. For the CDR3, the DNA is TGTGCCAGCAGCTCTTGGGCCCTCATGGAGACCCAGTACTTC.

The rearrangement joins TRBV28 to TRBJ1-5; 9 bases are shared with TRBD1. The CDR3 has 17 amino acids. V lost 4 bases, J lost 0 bases, and 7 bases stayed unmatched. Germline loops: CDR1 MDHEN, CDR2 SYDVKM. Here the CDR3 DNA reads TGTGCCAGCAGTTCTCCGACAGGGGGGTATAGCAATCAGCCCCAGCATTTT. Translating it yields CASSSPTGGYSNQPQHF.

This clone has more than one count but fewer than ten. V usage is TRBV4-2 and J usage is TRBJ1-6, with 12 bases fitting TRBD1. The CDR3 is made up of 16 amino acids. Trimming took 5 bases from V and 10 from J; bases not matched to a gene: 9. CDR1 is LGHNA, CDR2 YNFKEQ, per germline. The CDR3 reads CASSIPGQGAGSPLHF. CDR3 nucleotide sequence: TGTGCCAGCAGCATACCGGGACAGGGGGCTGGATCACCCCTCCACTTT.